This is a list of T cell receptor beta chains from one sample in a study of regulatory T cells in long-lasting Graves disease. Each CDR3 protein gets one entry after TCRdb re-called the multiplex PCR reads with MiXCR. The repertoire has around 250,000 distinct CDR3 sequences, approximately 20% of them found once; the top ten carry approximately 14%. These same records also appear under a second study, on T cells in Graves' hyperthyroidism and ophthalmopathy.

The sample in question was peripheral blood mononuclear cells (PBMCs), obtained at new diagnosis, from a patient treated with antithyroid drugs. These receptors were taken from a woman under 40 with Graves disease. Both conserved end residues are part of each CDR3. A D gene is named only where the DNA matches it firmly. Only part of the rows carry a size: once, few, many, or a class if the clone is expanded.

>many|TRBV2|TRBJ1-2|.
CASRGTDGNYGYTF
TGTGCCAGCAGGGGAACGGACGGTAACTATGGCTACACCTTC
>many|TRBV10-2|TRBJ2-5|TRBD2
CASSGTSGAITGETQYF
TGCGCCAGCAGCGGGACTAGCGGGGCTATAACGGGGGAGACCCAGTACTTC
>many|TRBV6-1|TRBJ2-7|TRBD1
CASARTGGYEQYF
TGTGCCAGCGCAAGGACAGGGGGCTACGAGCAGTACTTC
>.|TRBV4-1|TRBJ1-1|.
CASSQKGGSADTEAFF
TGCGCCAGCAGCCAAAAGGGGGGGTCGGCGGACACTGAAGCTTTCTTT
>.|TRBV10-3|TRBJ1-4|.
CAISESLEENEKLFF
TGTGCCATCAGTGAGTCGCTCGAGGAAAATGAAAAACTGTTTTTT
>many|TRBV11-2|TRBJ1-2|TRBD1
CASSPGLAGVGGQGSGYGYTF
TGTGCCAGCAGCCCCGGACTGGCCGGGGTCGGAGGACAGGGCTCGGGCTATGGCTACACCTTC
>many|TRBV27|TRBJ1-1|.
CASFRTMNTEAFF
TGTGCCAGCTTTAGGACCATGAACACTGAAGCTTTCTTT
>few|TRBV19|TRBJ2-7|.
CASSPVATGEQYF
TGTGCCAGTAGTCCTGTGGCCACGGGCGAGCAGTACTTC
>few|TRBV5-1|TRBJ2-5|.
CASSSPGAETQYF
TGCGCCAGCAGCTCACCAGGGGCGGAGACCCAGTACTTC
>few|TRBV28|TRBJ2-2|TRBD2
CASRTSGANTGELFF
TGTGCCAGCAGGACTAGCGGGGCGAACACCGGGGAGCTGTTTTTT
>many|TRBV12-5|TRBJ1-1|.
CASGLGIWTNTEAFF
TGTGCTAGTGGTTTGGGTATATGGACGAACACTGAAGCTTTCTTT
>many|TRBV5-5|TRBJ2-7|.
CASSFQGFYEQYF
TGTGCCAGCAGCTTCCAGGGGTTTTACGAGCAGTACTTC
>many|TRBV2|TRBJ1-1|.
CASGLQGGEAFF
TGTGCCAGCGGCCTACAGGGAGGTGAAGCTTTCTTT
>many|TRBV18|TRBJ1-2|.
CASSLPGQPANYGYTF
TGTGCCAGCTCACTACCCGGACAGCCAGCTAACTATGGCTACACCTTC
>many|TRBV12-3/TRBV12-4|TRBJ1-2|.
CASSPDAGGLTSGGYTF
TGTGCCAGCAGTCCCGATGCGGGGGGGCTTACCTCTGGCGGCTACACCTTC
>many|TRBV5-1|TRBJ2-1|TRBD1
CASSGGGTGGRYNEQFF
TGCGCCAGCAGCGGGGGCGGGACAGGGGGTCGGTACAATGAGCAGTTCTTC
>.|TRBV6-1|TRBJ2-2|TRBD1
CASVRQGPNTGELFF
TGTGCCAGCGTACGACAGGGTCCGAACACTGGGGAGCTGTTTTTT
>many|TRBV3-1|TRBJ1-2|.
CASSQEQGGLNYGYTF
TGTGCCAGCAGCCAAGAACAGGGTGGGCTTAACTATGGCTACACCTTC